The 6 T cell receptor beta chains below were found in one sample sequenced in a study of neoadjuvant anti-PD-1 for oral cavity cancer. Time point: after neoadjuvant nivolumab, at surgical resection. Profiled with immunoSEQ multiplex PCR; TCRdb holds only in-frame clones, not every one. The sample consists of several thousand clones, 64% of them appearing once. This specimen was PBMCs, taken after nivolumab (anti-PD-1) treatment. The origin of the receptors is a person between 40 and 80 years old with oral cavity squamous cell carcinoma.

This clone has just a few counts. The CDR3 spells CATSRSQEQNTEAFF. Written as DNA, the CDR3 is TGTGCCACCAGCAGAAGTCAGGAACAGAACACTGAAGCTTTCTTT. This chain joins TRBV15 and TRBJ1-1, with no clear D. Germline-derived CDR1 and CDR2 are LNHNV and YYDKDF (reference sequence). V gave up 2 bases and J gave up 1 base, with 11 bases separating them. The CDR3 runs 15 residues.

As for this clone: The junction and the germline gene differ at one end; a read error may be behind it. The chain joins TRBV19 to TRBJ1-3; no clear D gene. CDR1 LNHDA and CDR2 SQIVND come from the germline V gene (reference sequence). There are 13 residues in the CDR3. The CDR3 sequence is CVSRRSSGNTIYF. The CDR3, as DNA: TGTGTCAGTAGACGAAGCTCTGGAAACACCATATATTTT.

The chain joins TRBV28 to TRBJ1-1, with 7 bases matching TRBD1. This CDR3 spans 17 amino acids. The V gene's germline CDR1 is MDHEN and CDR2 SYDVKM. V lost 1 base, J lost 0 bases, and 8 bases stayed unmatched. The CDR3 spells CASSLSLGGGLNTEAFF. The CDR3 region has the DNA TGTGCCAGCAGTTTATCCTTAGGGGGCGGACTGAACACTGAAGCTTTCTTT.

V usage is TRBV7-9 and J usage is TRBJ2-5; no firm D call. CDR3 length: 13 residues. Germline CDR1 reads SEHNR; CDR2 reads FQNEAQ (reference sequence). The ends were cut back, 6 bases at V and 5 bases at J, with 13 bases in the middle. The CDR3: CASRPGEGETQYF. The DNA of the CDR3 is TGTGCCAGCAGGCCAGGTGAAGGGGAGACCCAGTACTTC.

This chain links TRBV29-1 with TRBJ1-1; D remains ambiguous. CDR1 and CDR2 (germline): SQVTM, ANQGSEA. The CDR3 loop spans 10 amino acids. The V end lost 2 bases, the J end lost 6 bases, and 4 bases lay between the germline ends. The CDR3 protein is CSVEFAEAFF. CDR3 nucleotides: TGCAGCGTTGAATTCGCTGAAGCTTTCTTT.

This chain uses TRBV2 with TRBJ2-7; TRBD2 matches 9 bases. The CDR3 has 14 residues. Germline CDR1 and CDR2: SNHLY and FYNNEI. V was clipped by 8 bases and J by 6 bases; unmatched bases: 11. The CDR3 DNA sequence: TGTGCCAGCCGCGGATTAGCGGGAGCCTCCGAGCAGTACTTC. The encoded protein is CASRGLAGASEQYF.